This record concerns one T cell receptor beta chain sequence. This record belongs to a study of OX40 agonist ivuxolimab in advanced cancers. Study background: Patients took ivuxolimab, an agonistic anti-OX40 (CD134) antibody.

The method was immunoSEQ multiplex PCR; TCRdb's version includes in-frame clones alone and lacks a portion of them. Among just under 65,000 clones listed, around four fifths were seen once. V shed 3 bases, J shed 3 bases, and the junction held 2 bases outside the gene matches. Per the germline V gene, CDR1 is KGHSH and CDR2 is LQKENI. The CDR3 length is 14 residues. The chain recombines TRBV18 with TRBJ2-5, with 9 bases aligning to TRBD2. The source material was CD4+ or CD8+ T cells sorted from blood, sampled in a trial of the OX40 agonist ivuxolimab. The receptor comes from an adult with an advanced solid tumor such as melanoma, head and neck, liver or kidney cancer. The CDR3 DNA follows: TGTGCCAGCTCACCGACTAGCGGCAAAGAGACCCAGTACTTC. It specifies CASSPTSGKETQYF.